This T cell receptor beta chain was recovered during a study of tumor-infiltrating lymphocytes in primary liver carcinoma. The template, roughly 0.45 ug total RNA, yielded TCR beta cDNA made with a constant-region primer. Generation of the TCR beta libraries relied on three nested multiplex PCR rounds using slightly modified ARM-PCR. Researchers ran the first two PCR rounds for 10 cycles each with TRBV1-TRBV30 forward primers and a C-beta reverse primer. TCRdb itself ran the multiplex PCR reads through MiXCR, one entry per CDR3 protein. The top ten clones hold about 8.4% of a sample with about 300,000 distinct CDR3 sequences, over 55% of them seen once. The authors took blood RNA from unsorted whole blood and also extracted germline DNA. A sample of roughly 3.8 milliliters of peripheral blood was taken before surgery. There are many counts of this clonotype. Germline V CDR1 and CDR2: MNHNY, SVGAGI (reference sequence). This CDR3 spans 11 amino acids. V was pared by 9 bases and J by 3 bases, with 2 bases of the junction left unmatched.

The gene calls are TRBV6-6 and TRBJ2-7; 7 bases are shared with TRBD1. This sequence originates from a man aged 35-49 years with primary liver carcinoma and hepatitis B virus infection. Material for sequencing was peripheral blood. The CDR3 loop reads CASRTGYEQYF. CDR3 DNA sequence: TGTGCCAGTCGGACAGGCTACGAGCAGTACTTC.